This section outlines one T cell receptor beta chain sequence together with its context. Which antigen it targets is not known. Qualities for individual bases were not recorded, and no much larger clone is one base off. The source of the sample is a study of patients and donors after allogeneic stem cell transplantation (dated by TCRdb to about 2020). Per the germline V gene, SGHRS is the CDR1 and YFSETQ is the CDR2. The CDR3 measures 14 amino acids from cysteine to phenylalanine. Only the CDR3 portion is preserved as DNA: 42 bases, with reading frame beginning at the first base. Trimming at the junction amounts to 4 bases on V and 5 bases on J, and the germline ends lie 15 bases apart. Receptors were amplified or captured by RT-PCR. The sequencing machine was a NextSeq 550. TCRdb reprocessed the public reads (quality trimming at Q25 with fastp, clone calling with MiXCR) and kept in-frame beta chains. CDR3 protein duplicates are merged, each entry listing the most common genes and DNA. This sample is represented by about a million distinct CDR3 sequences; 18% of them were singletons. The ten largest clonotypes hold 5% to 6.5% of the sample.

The TCR comes from a human donor who was either an allogeneic HSCT recipient or a stem cell or donor lymphocyte infusion donor (not recorded which). It is not recorded whose cells these are; they may come from a transplant donor. The receptor chain draws on TRBV5-1 and TRBJ2-5; the D gene is perhaps TRBD2, on 5 matching bases. Sequencing input: blood, either unsorted or a sorted T cell fraction (not recorded which). The DNA sequence reads TGCGCCAGCAGCGCGGGCCCCCCGTCGGAGACCCAGTACTTC. This yields the protein CASSAGPPSETQYF.